This T cell receptor (beta chain) emerged from a study of blood T cell repertoires in COVID-19. Study overall: The United States, Italy and Spain were the sources of the acute and convalescent COVID-19 samples. Nucleic acid was either cDNA or gDNA, and it came from T cells, B-cell-depleted T cells, or PBMCs.

The CDR3 is made up of 14 amino acids. The V end was cut by 3 bases, the J end by 8 bases, with 14 bases between. CDR1 SEHNR and CDR2 FQNEAQ come from the germline V gene (reference sequence). TCRdb keeps only in-frame clones here, not all; method: immunoSEQ multiplex PCR. This table holds fewer than 150,000 clones, 70% to 85% found once. The TCR comes from a man in his sixties who had recovered from COVID-19. Sequencing was performed on peripheral blood. V and J are TRBV7-9 and TRBJ2-1; TRBD2 might be the D (6 bases). The CDR3, as DNA: TGTGCCAGCAGCTTCGGGGGAGCCTGGGATGAGCAGTTCTTC. This translates into CASSFGGAWDEQFF.